Presented here are 17 T cell receptor beta chains from one specimen sequenced in a study of blood T cells in healthy people across ages. Together with a sample-barcoded 5' primer, a J-beta primer mix was included in a second PCR lasting about 7 to 12 cycles. TCRdb re-called the 5' RACE reads through MiXCR, storing one row per CDR3 protein. Here the sample spans about 400,000 distinct CDR3 sequences, about 49% being singletons. Sequencing was carried out using blood. The receptors come from a man in his 60s in good health.

V and J are TRBV6-1 and TRBJ2-4, with 10 bases fitting TRBD1. The germline V gene has CDR1 MNHNS and CDR2 SASEGT. The CDR3 loop spans 17 amino acids. Losses at the gene ends were 6 bases for V and 13 bases for J; bases not matched to a gene: 21. CDR3 DNA: TGTGCCAGCAGAAGGGACAGGGGAGGAGCCCGATCCTACGGGCAGTACTTC. Encoded protein: CASRRDRGGARSYGQYF.

The rearrangement links TRBV15 to TRBJ2-7; D gene ambiguous. V was pared by 0 bases and J by 7 bases, with 13 bases between. CDR3 size: 14 residues. Germline V gene data show CDR1 as LNHNV and CDR2 as YYDKDF (reference sequence). The CDR3 reads CATSRDNGVNEQYF. In DNA form, the CDR3 reads TGTGCCACCAGCAGAGATAATGGTGTAAATGAGCAGTACTTC.

This clonotype was seen at least ten times. The chain is built from TRBV7-2 and TRBJ2-3, with 9 bases lining up with TRBD2. The V and J ends lost 1 base and 5 bases, in that order; junction bases with no gene match: 10. The CDR3 is made up of 17 amino acids. The germline gives CDR1 SGHTA, CDR2 FQGNSA. As DNA, the CDR3 is TGTGCCAGCAGCTTAGGCCTCCGGGCGGGGGGGGGAGATACGCAGTATTTT. This sequence encodes CASSLGLRAGGGDTQYF.

With respect to this clonotype: The junction shows a germline mismatch at one end, possibly a read error. The chain has TRBV5-5 and TRBJ2-1, with D possibly being TRBD1 or TRBD2 (5 bases each). The length of the CDR3 is 14 residues. The germline V gene has CDR1 SGHKS and CDR2 YYEKEE (reference sequence). For the CDR3, the DNA is TGTACCAGCAGAAGACAGATCCGTTCGGGGGAGCAGTTCTTC. Translation gives CTSRRQIRSGEQFF.

This clonotype has just one count. The CDR3 loop reads CSATSVGTYEQYF. The CDR3 DNA sequence: TGCAGTGCTACGAGCGTCGGAACTTACGAGCAGTACTTC. The chain couples TRBV20-1 to TRBJ2-7; D is unresolved. V gave up 4 bases and J gave up 4 bases, with 14 bases separating them. The length of the CDR3 is 13 residues. The germline V gene has CDR1 DFQATT and CDR2 SNEGSKA (reference sequence).

This clonotype appeared once. The V gene is TRBV20-1, the J gene TRBJ2-7, with D uncertain. The CDR3 is 14 residues long. V shed 5 bases and J shed 1 base, with 15 bases lying between them. Germline V gene sequence: CDR1 DFQATT, CDR2 SNEGSKA (reference sequence). The DNA for the CDR3 is TGCAGTGCTCCCCGCGTAGGCGGATCCTACGAGCAGTACTTC. Amino acid sequence: CSAPRVGGSYEQYF.

This sequence joins TRBV7-9 and TRBJ2-3; the match to TRBD2 covers 8 bases. V lost 11 bases, J lost 5 bases, and 21 bases stayed unmatched. The V gene's germline CDR1 is SEHNR and CDR2 FQNEAQ (reference sequence). The CDR3 loop spans 17 amino acids. CDR3 region: CAFEKGLAGRVGDTQYF. In DNA form, the CDR3 reads TGTGCCTTCGAAAAGGGGCTAGCGGGCCGGGTGGGAGATACGCAGTATTTT.

V usage is TRBV11-1 and J usage is TRBJ2-5, with TRBD1 matching 10 bases. The assigned J gene may be wrong: the sequence end matches TRBJ2-7 better. The CDR3 is 14 residues long. Germline-derived CDR1 and CDR2 are SGHAT and FQDESV (reference sequence). CDR3 sequence reads: CASSPQTGGDEQYF. The DNA of the CDR3 is TGTGCCAGCAGCCCACAGACAGGGGGCGACGAGCAGTACTTC.

The chain recombines TRBV29-1 with TRBJ2-7; D possibly corresponds to TRBD1 (6 bases). This CDR3 has 12 amino acids. V was trimmed by 5 bases and J by 0 bases, leaving 8 bases between them. Germline V lookup: CDR1 SQVTM, CDR2 ANQGSEA. CDR3 nucleotides: TGCAGCGTTCAGACAGGCTCCTACGAGCAGTACTTC. As protein: CSVQTGSYEQYF.

V usage is TRBV10-3 and J usage is TRBJ2-5; D tentatively reads TRBD1 or TRBD2 (5 bases each). The germline V gene has CDR1 ENHRY and CDR2 SYGVKD. Trimming removed 0 bases from V and 1 base from J, with 6 bases in between. CDR3 size: 14 residues. The CDR3, as DNA: TGTGCCATCAGTGAGTCCGGGACCCAAGAGACCCAGTACTTC. Translated, it gives CAISESGTQETQYF.

J is TRBJ2-1 and V is TRBV4-1, with 7 bases lining up with TRBD2. The CDR3 contains 17 residues. Germline CDR1 is MGHRA and CDR2 is YSYEKL. Germline trimming cut 1 base from V and 6 bases from J; bases unmatched to any gene: 12. CDR3 residues: CASSQAGREYIRNEQFF. In DNA, the CDR3 is TGCGCCAGCAGCCAAGCGGGGCGGGAGTATATTCGCAATGAGCAGTTCTTC.

This clonotype was detected ten times or more. V usage is TRBV10-3 and J usage is TRBJ2-3; tentatively, D is TRBD2 (5 bases). CDR3 size: 14 residues. Germline assignment: CDR1 ENHRY and CDR2 SYGVKD. Trimming removed 4 bases at V and 1 base at J, with 9 bases between. CDR3 protein: CAISAGGRTDTQYF. In nucleotides, the CDR3 is TGTGCCATCAGTGCCGGCGGGCGCACAGATACGCAGTATTTT.

A few counts support this clonotype. The V and J genes are TRBV4-3 and TRBJ2-7; weak D call: TRBD2 (5 bases). CDR1 is LGHNA and CDR2 is YSLEER in the germline V gene. V was trimmed by 0 bases and J by 6 bases, leaving 9 bases between them. CDR3 size: 13 residues. CDR3 protein: CASSQDREIEQYF. In DNA form, the CDR3 reads TGCGCCAGCAGCCAAGATAGGGAGATCGAGCAGTACTTC.

V usage is TRBV20-1 and J usage is TRBJ2-7, with 10 bases matching TRBD2. The end of the DNA is better explained by TRBJ2-5, so the J call may be wrong. The CDR3 has 15 amino acids. Germline V lookup: CDR1 DFQATT, CDR2 SNEGSKA (reference sequence). The CDR3 region has the DNA TGCAGTGCTAGAGTGGCTAGCGGGAGTGGGGAGACCCAGTACTTC. It is translated as CSARVASGSGETQYF.

Of note for this clonotype: Mismatch with germline at one junction end may stem from a read error. The chain employs TRBV12-3 or TRBV12-4 and TRBJ2-4, with a possible D match to TRBD1 (6 bases). The J call may be in error: the DNA end matches TRBJ2-5 better. This CDR3 has 18 residues. For the CDR3, the DNA is TGTGCCAGTAGTTTTTACACGCATCATGGCAGGGGCCAAGAGACCCAGTACTTC. Translated, it gives CASSFYTHHGRGQETQYF.

CDR3 sequence: CASGPRLAGAPFF. In DNA, the CDR3 is TGTGCCAGCGGTCCCCGACTAGCGGGGGCTCCGTTCTTC. The chain employs TRBV12-3 or TRBV12-4 and TRBJ2-1; 12 bases match TRBD2. The CDR3 contains 13 residues. The trim removed 8 bases at V and 15 bases at J, leaving 11 bases unmatched.

This clonotype was observed a handful of times. The chain combines TRBV6-6 with TRBJ2-4; D is uncertain. The germline V gene encodes CDR1 MNHNY and CDR2 SVGAGI (reference sequence). The CDR3 consists of 16 residues. The V end was cut by 5 bases, the J end by 0 bases, with 14 bases between. CDR3 nucleotides: TGTGCCAGCAGTCCTAGGCCAGAACTAGCCAAAAACATTCAGTACTTC. This gives the protein CASSPRPELAKNIQYF.